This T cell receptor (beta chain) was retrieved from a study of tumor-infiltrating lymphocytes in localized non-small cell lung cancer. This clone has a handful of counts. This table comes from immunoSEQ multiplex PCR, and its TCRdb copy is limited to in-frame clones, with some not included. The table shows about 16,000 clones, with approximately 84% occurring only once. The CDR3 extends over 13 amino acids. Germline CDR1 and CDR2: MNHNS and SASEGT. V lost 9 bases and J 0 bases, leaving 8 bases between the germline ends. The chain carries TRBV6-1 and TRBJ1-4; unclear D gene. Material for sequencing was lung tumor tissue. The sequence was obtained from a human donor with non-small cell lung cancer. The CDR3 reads CASTIATNEKLFF. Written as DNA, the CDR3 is TGTGCCAGTACTATTGCAACTAATGAAAAACTGTTTTTT.